These 28 T cell receptor beta chains came from one sample sequenced in a study of T cell repertoires in cytomegalovirus infection. TCRdb re-called the reads through MiXCR, storing one row per CDR3 protein. Here the sample spans hundreds of thousands of distinct CDR3 sequences, 24% being singletons. The sample taken for sequencing was CD8+ T cells from PBMCs. The receptor source for this set is a human donor in good health (CMV status not recorded). Some clones in this sample may be carry-over from other donors' samples.

This clonotype was seen many times. The chain has TRBV6-1 and TRBJ2-3; D is ambiguous. From germline, CDR1 is MNHNS and CDR2 SASEGT. With 7 bases removed from V and 0 bases from J, the gap between germline ends came to 11 bases. This CDR3 has 14 amino acids. The DNA of the CDR3 is TGTGCCAGCACCGAGTATCGGAGCACAGATACGCAGTATTTT. Encoded protein: CASTEYRSTDTQYF.

The chain employs TRBV7-4 and TRBJ1-1; TRBD1 might be the D (5 bases). This CDR3 spans 14 amino acids. Looked up from germline, CDR1 is SGHVT and CDR2 is SQSDAQ. V dropped 3 bases and J dropped 6 bases, with 14 bases sitting between them. This CDR3 reads CASSLGEGAAEAFF. The CDR3 nucleotides are TGTGCCAGCAGCTTGGGGGAAGGGGCGGCTGAAGCTTTCTTT.

This sequence joins TRBV20-1 and TRBJ2-7; 7 nucleotides agree with TRBD2. J was trimmed by 2 bases and V by 0 bases; bases with no gene match: 10. The CDR3 loop spans 16 amino acids. Germline CDR1 DFQATT, CDR2 SNEGSKA (reference sequence). The CDR3 region has the DNA TGCAGTGCTAGAGATAGGGGCGGGAGTTCTCCCTACGAGCAGTACTTC. Its protein is CSARDRGGSSPYEQYF.

The V call is TRBV6-2 or TRBV6-3, the J call TRBJ2-3; 8 bases align to TRBD2. The CDR3 runs 18 residues. The germline CDR1 and CDR2 sequences are MNHEY and SVGEGT. V was pared by 0 bases and J by 0 bases, with 8 bases of the junction left unmatched. The CDR3 region has the DNA TGTGCCAGCAGTTACTCGATTTCAGCGGGGGCCAGCACAGATACGCAGTATTTT. It encodes CASSYSISAGASTDTQYF.

The V call is TRBV5-4, the J call TRBJ1-4, with 7 bases identical to TRBD1. This CDR3 has 14 residues. In germline, CDR1 is SGHNT, CDR2 YYREEE (reference sequence). J was trimmed by 8 bases and V by 2 bases; bases with no gene match: 6. CDR3 loop: CASSFGQGGEKLFF. The CDR3 coding sequence is TGTGCCAGCAGCTTCGGACAAGGGGGCGAAAAACTGTTTTTT. Drawing the rest from reference TRBV5-4 and TRBJ1-4, the complete variable domain is ETGVTQSPTHLIKTRGQQVTLRCSSQSGHNTVSWYQQALGQGPQFIFQYYREEENGRGNFPPRFSGLQFPNYSSELNVNALELDDSALYLCASSFGQGGEKLFFGSGTQLSVL.

In its sample, this clonotype was seen a few times. The V call is TRBV5-6, the J call TRBJ2-3; 7 bases align to TRBD1. The CDR3 extends over 15 amino acids. The germline gives CDR1 SGHDT, CDR2 YYEEEE. Trimming at V came to 3 bases and at J to 2 bases, leaving 6 bases not matched to a gene. The DNA for the CDR3 is TGTGCCAGCAGCTCCGGACAGGAAATCACAGATACGCAGTATTTT. This translates into CASSSGQEITDTQYF.

This clonotype came up a few times. The chain has TRBV29-1 and TRBJ2-7; D might be TRBD1 (5 bases). In germline, CDR1 is SQVTM, CDR2 ANQGSEA. This CDR3 comprises 13 residues. V was clipped by 6 bases and J by 3 bases, with 15 bases between them. The CDR3, as DNA: TGCAGCGTAGCCAACAGGACCTACTACGAGCAGTACTTC. This sequence encodes CSVANRTYYEQYF.

V gene TRBV9 combines with J gene TRBJ2-2; 8 positions match TRBD2. Germline V lookup: CDR1 SGDLS, CDR2 YYNGEE. The V segment lost 3 bases and the J segment 8 bases; nucleotides outside the gene matches: 3. The CDR3 is 13 amino acids. The CDR3 is CASSGLARGELFF. CDR3 DNA sequence: TGTGCCAGCAGCGGACTAGCGAGAGGGGAGCTGTTTTTT.

The sample holds a few counts of this clonotype. The rearrangement links TRBV11-2 to TRBJ1-2, with unresolved D. This CDR3 region has 11 residues. The germline V gene encodes CDR1 SGHAT and CDR2 FQNNGV. V was shortened by 6 bases and J by 5 bases, with 7 bases between the two germline ends. This chain's CDR3 is CASRREYGYTF. CDR3 in DNA: TGTGCCAGCAGAAGAGAGTATGGCTACACCTTC.

This clonotype was detected only a few times. The chain combines TRBV29-1 with TRBJ2-1; TRBD1 matches at 7 bases. V shed 7 bases and J 8 bases; nucleotides not matched to a gene: 11. The germline V gene encodes CDR1 SQVTM and CDR2 ANQGSEA. The CDR3 is 13 residues long. CDR3 DNA sequence: TGCAGCGCCGGGGCGGGCCAGGGGGATGAGCAGTTCTTC. Its translation is CSAGAGQGDEQFF.

The chain is built from TRBV19 and TRBJ1-1; 7 bases match TRBD1. The CDR3 spans 14 residues. Germline assignment: CDR1 LNHDA and CDR2 SQIVND (reference sequence). V lost 5 bases to trimming and J lost 6 bases; unmatched junction nucleotides: 9. The CDR3 spells CASSPLRGYAEAFF. In DNA, the CDR3 is TGTGCCAGTAGTCCTCTCAGGGGGTACGCTGAAGCTTTCTTT.

The chain combines TRBV4-2 with TRBJ2-7, with 12 bases aligning to TRBD2. The CDR3 covers 18 residues. CDR1 LGHNA and CDR2 YNFKEQ come from the germline V gene. With 6 bases clipped from V and 1 base from J, the junction kept 13 bases outside the gene matches. Here the CDR3 DNA reads TGTGCCAGCAGTACGATCGGCCTAGCGGGGGGGCGGTCCTACGAGCAGTACTTC. Residues: CASSTIGLAGGRSYEQYF.

This chain joins TRBV25-1 and TRBJ2-1; TRBD1 is a possible D gene (6 bases). Trimming shortened V by 6 bases and J by 5 bases, and 20 bases separated the two germline ends. Germline CDR1 MGHDK, CDR2 SYGVNS. There are 16 residues in the CDR3. The CDR3 sequence is CASSPYGTKGDNEQFF. The CDR3 DNA is TGTGCCAGCAGCCCATACGGGACCAAGGGGGACAATGAGCAGTTCTTC.

The rearrangement uses TRBV5-1 and TRBJ2-1; 11 bases match TRBD2. Germline V CDR1 and CDR2: SGHRS, YFSETQ. The length of the CDR3 is 16 residues. V lost 6 bases, J lost 8 bases, and 13 bases stayed unmatched. Here the CDR3 reads CASTTGLAGGLDEQFF. The CDR3 nucleotides are TGCGCCAGCACCACCGGACTAGCGGGTGGCCTCGATGAGCAGTTCTTC.

The chain is built from TRBV7-6 and TRBJ1-1; D gene ambiguous. Germline V CDR1 and CDR2: SGHVS, FNYEAQ. V was cut by 4 bases and J by 3 bases, with 9 bases left in between. This CDR3 region has 13 residues. This chain's CDR3 is CASSSLRDTEAFF. The CDR3 nucleotides read TGTGCCAGCAGCTCACTGCGGGACACTGAAGCTTTCTTT.

This clonotype showed up many times. V is TRBV2 and J is TRBJ1-1; 7 nucleotides agree with TRBD1. Germline V lookup: CDR1 SNHLY, CDR2 FYNNEI. Unmatched junction bases numbered 6, after V lost 5 bases and J lost 0 bases. This CDR3 is 15 amino acids long. DNA for the CDR3: TGTGCCAGCAGTTGGACAGGCGAAATGAACACTGAAGCTTTCTTT. It yields the protein CASSWTGEMNTEAFF.

The J gene is TRBJ1-4, the V gene TRBV2; D is uncertain. Germline lookup yields CDR1 SNHLY and CDR2 FYNNEI. The length of the CDR3 is 11 residues. The V gene lost 7 bases and the J gene lost 5 bases, with 5 bases spanning the gap. The CDR3 bases are TGTGCCAGCACCGGAAATGAAAAACTGTTTTTT. Its protein product is CASTGNEKLFF.

Comment on this clonotype: The junction and the germline gene differ at one end; a read error may be behind it. In nucleotides, the CDR3 is TGTGCCGGCAGCCAAGAGGACACCGGGGAGCTGTTTTTT. It encodes CAGSQEDTGELFF. The J gene is TRBJ2-2, the V gene TRBV14; D remains ambiguous. This CDR3 comprises 13 residues. Looked up from germline, CDR1 is SGHDN and CDR2 is FVKESK.

On this clonotype: A much more abundant neighbour one base away suggests this may be a read error. The gene calls are TRBV11-1 and TRBJ2-3, with no clear D. Germline V gene data show CDR1 as SGHAT and CDR2 as FQDESV (reference sequence). The CDR3 spans 13 residues. In nucleotides, the CDR3 is TGTGTCAGCAGCTTAGAGTTCACAGATACGCAGTATTTT. Translation: CVSSLEFTDTQYF.

The chain couples TRBV2 to TRBJ1-5, with 7 bases aligning to TRBD1. Germline V gives CDR1 SNHLY, CDR2 FYNNEI. The V segment lost 6 bases and the J segment 5 bases; nucleotides outside the gene matches: 7. The CDR3 consists of 14 residues. CDR3 region: CASRETGPHQPQHF. CDR3 in DNA: TGTGCCAGCAGGGAGACAGGGCCTCATCAGCCCCAGCATTTT.

This clonotype was seen repeatedly, ten times or more. The CDR3 DNA reads TGTGCCAGCAGCGGCTCCAGATCGCTCGGCTCTGACTTCTATGGCTACACCTTC. Its protein product is CASSGSRSLGSDFYGYTF. V usage is TRBV7-9 and J usage is TRBJ1-2; no reliable D call. The length of the CDR3 is 18 residues. Trimming shortened V by 5 bases and J by 4 bases, and 26 bases separated the two germline ends. CDR1 and CDR2 from the germline V gene are SEHNR and FQNEAQ (reference sequence).

The gene calls are TRBV5-6 and TRBJ1-1; D perhaps matches TRBD1 (5 bases). The V gene's germline CDR1 is SGHDT and CDR2 YYEEEE. CDR3 size: 14 residues. The V end lost 0 bases, the J end lost 4 bases, and 10 bases lay between the germline ends. This chain's CDR3 is CASSLETEVTEAFF. As DNA, the CDR3 is TGTGCCAGCAGCTTGGAGACAGAGGTCACTGAAGCTTTCTTT.

In its sample, this clonotype was seen once. The chain couples TRBV4-1 to TRBJ2-3; D not resolved. The germline CDR1 and CDR2 sequences are MGHRA and YSYEKL. The V end was cut by 3 bases, the J end by 3 bases, with 22 bases between. The CDR3 is 18 amino acids. The CDR3 region is CASSHLGNTNLFTDTQYF. The CDR3 DNA reads TGCGCCAGCAGCCACCTTGGCAATACCAACCTCTTTACAGATACGCAGTATTTT.

This clonotype showed up many times. The chain employs TRBV18 and TRBJ2-7, with D tentatively TRBD1 (6 bases). Trimming shortened V by 0 bases and J by 7 bases, and 10 bases separated the two germline ends. The CDR3 loop spans 13 amino acids. CDR1 is KGHSH, CDR2 LQKENI, per germline. The CDR3 here is CASSPPGGEEQYF. The DNA for the CDR3 is TGTGCCAGCTCACCACCAGGGGGTGAGGAGCAGTACTTC.

This clonotype occurred a few times. The gene calls are TRBV27 and TRBJ2-7, with 12 bases fitting TRBD2. The CDR3 runs 17 residues. CDR1 is MNHEY, CDR2 SMNVEV, per germline (reference sequence). Losses at the gene ends were 6 bases for V and 3 bases for J; bases not matched to a gene: 12. CDR3 in amino acids: CASSPRGLTSGGYEQYV. As DNA, the CDR3 is TGTGCCAGCAGCCCAAGGGGGTTGACTAGCGGGGGCTACGAGCAGTACGTC.

The chain couples TRBV18 to TRBJ2-3, with a possible D match to TRBD2 (7 bases). CDR3 length: 16 amino acids. Germline CDR1 and CDR2: KGHSH and LQKENI. With 0 bases removed from V and 4 bases from J, the gap between germline ends came to 14 bases. The CDR3 region has the DNA TGTGCCAGCTCACCACCGGTGGCGGGGGCCTCAGATACGCAGTATTTT. Its protein product is CASSPPVAGASDTQYF.

The chain has TRBV27 and TRBJ1-1; 7 bases are a match to TRBD1. Trimming took 5 bases from V and 11 from J; bases not matched to a gene: 14. The CDR3 consists of 14 residues. Looked up from germline, CDR1 is MNHEY and CDR2 is SMNVEV (reference sequence). CDR3 region: CASSTRDRGHGAFF. Here the CDR3 DNA reads TGTGCCAGCAGTACCCGGGACAGAGGTCATGGGGCTTTCTTT.

The sample holds a few counts of this clonotype. This chain links TRBV6-2 or TRBV6-3 with TRBJ2-3; 10 bases agree with TRBD1. The junction had 8 bases not matched to a gene; V was cut back by 2 bases and J by 3 bases. This CDR3 region has 17 residues. Germline CDR1 and CDR2: MNHEY and SVGEGT. The CDR3 protein is CASSYPTGGIGTDTQYF. The DNA of the CDR3 is TGTGCCAGCAGTTACCCGACAGGGGGCATCGGGACAGATACGCAGTATTTT.